The rows below give T cell receptor beta chains drawn from one sample of a study of T cell responses to AZD1222 COVID-19 vaccine. Method: immunoSEQ multiplex PCR; TCRdb's copy keeps in-frame clones and lacks some. The sample has approximately 100,000 clones; about 90% are singletons. The input for sequencing was peripheral blood, taken on day 0 of AZD1222 vaccination. The receptor source for this set is an adult in good health. CDR3s include the opening cysteine and the closing phenylalanine or tryptophan. The D gene is left open where the match is weak. Expanded clones are given a class, and other clones once, few, many or no size at all.

>18|.|TRBD1|TRBJ2-3|TRBV7-7
CASSPGTGGPIAADTQYF
TGTGCCAGCAGCCCTGGGACAGGGGGCCCGATTGCCGCAGATACGCAGTATTTT
>16|once|.|TRBJ1-1|TRBV10-3
CAIRGVNALGETEAFF
TGTGCCATCAGGGGGGTCAATGCACTTGGGGAAACTGAAGCTTTCTTT
>15|.|TRBD1|TRBJ1-5|TRBV19
CASQGQGSMGQPQHF
TGTGCCTCACAGGGACAGGGGTCGATGGGTCAGCCCCAGCATTTT
>13|.|.|TRBJ2-7|TRBV25-1
CASTGTHADEQYF
TGTGCCAGCACCGGGACCCACGCCGACGAGCAGTACTTC
>13|once|.|TRBJ2-1|TRBV6-5
CASSPGTSVEQFF
TGTGCCAGCAGTCCCGGGACTTCAGTGGAGCAGTTCTTC
>14|.|.|TRBJ1-1|TRBV6-2/TRBV6-3
CASSPQVRGTEAFF
TGTGCCAGCAGTCCCCAGGTCAGGGGTACTGAAGCTTTCTTT
>15|.|TRBD1|TRBJ2-7|TRBV7-2
CASSLTGTGEYEQYF
TGTGCCAGCAGCTTAACCGGGACAGGGGAGTACGAGCAGTACTTC
>14|.|TRBD2|TRBJ2-3|TRBV3-1/TRBV3-2
CASSETGGADTQYF
TGTGCCAGCAGCGAAACGGGGGGGGCAGATACGCAGTATTTT
>14|.|.|TRBJ2-3|TRBV5-5
CASSLWDSTDTQYF
TGTGCCAGCAGCTTATGGGATAGCACAGATACGCAGTATTTT
>14|.|.|TRBJ2-5|TRBV3-1/TRBV3-2
CASSRRLDQETQYF
TGTGCCAGCAGCCGAAGACTAGACCAAGAGACCCAGTACTTC
>12|.|.|TRBJ1-1|TRBV28
CASSLRSVEAFF
TGTGCCAGCAGTTTAAGGTCGGTTGAAGCTTTCTTT
>15|.|TRBD2|TRBJ2-2|TRBV27
CASRTSGGVPGELFF
TGTGCCAGCAGGACTAGCGGGGGGGTACCCGGGGAGCTGTTTTTT
>11|.|.|TRBJ2-7|TRBV30
CAGLEGYEQYF
TGTGCCGGCCTAGAGGGGTACGAGCAGTACTTC
>14|.|.|TRBJ2-1|TRBV3-1/TRBV3-2
CASSQVLGNNEQFF
TGTGCCAGCAGCCAAGTTTTAGGTAACAATGAGCAGTTCTTC
>15|.|TRBD2|TRBJ2-1|TRBV4-1
CASSPTSGVLNEQFF
TGCGCCAGCAGCCCCACTAGCGGGGTTCTCAATGAGCAGTTCTTC
>13|.|.|TRBJ1-5|TRBV10-3
CAISEYGDQPQHF
TGTGCCATCAGTGAATACGGAGATCAGCCCCAGCATTTT
>17|.|TRBD2|TRBJ2-3|TRBV18
CASSPRPLAGGTDTQYF
TGTGCCAGCTCACCTCGCCCACTAGCGGGGGGCACAGATACGCAGTATTTT
>14|.|.|TRBJ2-7|TRBV6-5
CASSYGRQTYEQYF
TGTGCCAGCAGTTACGGGAGACAGACCTACGAGCAGTACTTC
>14|.|.|TRBJ2-7|TRBV11-2
CASSLVTGSYEQYF
TGTGCCAGCAGCTTAGTTACAGGGTCCTACGAGCAGTACTTC
>16|.|TRBD1|TRBJ1-2|TRBV19
CASSIGPGTGSAGYTF
TGTGCCAGTAGTATAGGTCCCGGGACAGGGAGTGCTGGCTACACCTTC
>11|.|.|TRBJ1-1|TRBV19
CASTWDTEAFF
TGTGCCAGCACCTGGGACACTGAAGCTTTCTTT
>13|.|TRBD1|TRBJ1-1|TRBV30
CAGGGRGLPEAFF
TGTGCCGGCGGGGGAAGGGGGCTCCCTGAAGCTTTCTTT
>15|.|TRBD1|TRBJ2-7|TRBV5-6
CASSSSDRADYEQYF
TGTGCCAGCAGCTCAAGTGACAGGGCGGACTACGAGCAGTACTTC
>15|.|.|TRBJ2-3|TRBV3-1/TRBV3-2
CASSPSWTVGDTQYF
TGTGCCAGCAGCCCAAGTTGGACAGTCGGAGATACGCAGTATTTT
>14|few|.|TRBJ1-3|TRBV11-2
CASSLLETGNTIYF
TGTGCCAGCAGCTTACTGGAAACTGGAAACACCATATATTTT
>18|.|TRBD1|TRBJ2-7|TRBV7-9
CASSEELQGAVPSYEQYF
TGTGCCAGCAGCGAAGAGTTACAGGGGGCAGTGCCCTCCTACGAGCAGTACTTC
>14|.|.|TRBJ1-1|TRBV7-9
CASSPDRSNTEAFF
TGTGCCAGCAGCCCGGACAGATCGAACACTGAAGCTTTCTTT
>16|.|.|TRBJ1-5|TRBV3-1/TRBV3-2
CASSQDGGTGNQPQHF
TGTGCCAGCAGCCAAGATGGGGGGACGGGCAATCAGCCCCAGCATTTT
>13|few|.|TRBJ1-5|TRBV7-2
CASSWDSNQPQHF
TGTGCCAGCAGCTGGGACAGCAATCAGCCCCAGCATTTT
>17|.|TRBD1|TRBJ1-5|TRBV5-8
CASSQGQGRGGNQPQHF
TGTGCCAGCAGCCAGGGACAGGGTCGGGGTGGCAATCAGCCCCAGCATTTT
>11|once|.|TRBJ2-1|TRBV5-1
CASNRNNEQFF
TGCGCCAGCAACCGCAACAATGAGCAGTTCTTC
>14|.|TRBD1|TRBJ2-7|TRBV3-1/TRBV3-2
CASSPTGGAYEQYF
TGTGCCAGCAGCCCCACAGGGGGAGCCTACGAGCAGTACTTC
>14|.|.|TRBJ1-2|TRBV19
CASSAGRGSTGYTF
TGTGCCAGTAGCGCGGGACGGGGAAGTACTGGCTACACCTTC
>13|.|.|TRBJ1-3|TRBV2
CARWSFSGNTIYF
TGTGCCCGGTGGTCTTTCTCTGGAAACACCATATATTTT
>15|.|TRBD2|TRBJ2-5|TRBV3-1/TRBV3-2
CASSADSGGKETQYF
TGTGCCAGCAGCGCCGACAGCGGGGGTAAGGAGACCCAGTACTTC
>17|.|TRBD2|TRBJ2-7|TRBV27
CASSLYQTSGPSYEQYF
TGTGCCAGCAGTCTCTACCAGACTAGCGGGCCGTCCTACGAGCAGTACTTC
>14|.|.|TRBJ2-3|TRBV7-9
CASSLQWTGHTQYF
TGTGCCAGCAGCCTACAATGGACTGGCCATACGCAGTATTTT
>16|.|TRBD2|TRBJ2-2|TRBV18
CASSPPTGGNTGELFF
TGTGCCAGCTCACCACCGACGGGGGGGAACACCGGGGAGCTGTTTTTT
>15|.|.|TRBJ2-7|TRBV7-6
CASSLEGDSSYEQYF
TGTGCCAGCAGCTTAGAGGGGGATTCGTCCTACGAGCAGTACTTC
>16|.|TRBD1|TRBJ2-2|TRBV5-4
CASSTPGTANTGELFF
TGTGCCAGCAGCACCCCCGGGACAGCGAACACCGGGGAGCTGTTTTTT
>15|.|TRBD2|TRBJ2-7|TRBV7-3
CASSLLAGEGYEQYF
TGTGCCAGCAGCTTACTAGCGGGGGAGGGTTACGAGCAGTACTTC
>14|.|TRBD2|TRBJ2-7|TRBV11-2
CASSRTSGAYEQYF
TGTGCCAGCAGCCGGACTAGCGGGGCCTACGAGCAGTACTTC
>14|.|TRBD1|TRBJ2-1|TRBV19
CASNQDRGLGEQFF
TGTGCCAGTAACCAGGACAGGGGGCTGGGTGAGCAGTTCTTC
>14|.|.|TRBJ2-1|TRBV5-4
CASSLRPQGHEQFF
TGTGCCAGCAGCTTAAGGCCGCAGGGTCATGAGCAGTTCTTC
>14|.|TRBD1|TRBJ2-5|TRBV28
CASSKRTGQETQYF
TGTGCCAGCAGTAAGCGGACAGGTCAAGAGACCCAGTACTTC
>13|.|.|TRBJ1-1|TRBV29-1
CSVGAGMYTEAFF
TGCAGCGTTGGTGCGGGGATGTACACTGAAGCTTTCTTT
>13|.|.|TRBJ1-2|TRBV10-3
CATSRGEGYGYTF
TGTGCCACCTCCCGGGGCGAAGGGTATGGCTACACCTTC